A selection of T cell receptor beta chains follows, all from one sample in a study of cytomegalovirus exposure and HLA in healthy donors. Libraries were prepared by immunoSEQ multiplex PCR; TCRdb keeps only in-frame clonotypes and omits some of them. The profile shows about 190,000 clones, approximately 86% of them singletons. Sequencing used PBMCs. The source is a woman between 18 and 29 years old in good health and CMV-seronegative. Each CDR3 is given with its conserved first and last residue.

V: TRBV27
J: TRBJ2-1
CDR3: CASSSTGSSYNEQFF

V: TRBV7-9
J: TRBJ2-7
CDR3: CASSLARGAHSYEQYF

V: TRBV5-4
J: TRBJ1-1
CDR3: CASSLRGNTEAFF

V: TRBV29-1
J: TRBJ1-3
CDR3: CSVAQGSSGNTIYF

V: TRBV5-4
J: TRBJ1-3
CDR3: CASSRGSSTAVSGNTIYF

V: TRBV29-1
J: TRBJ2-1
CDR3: CSARGTIRHNEQFF

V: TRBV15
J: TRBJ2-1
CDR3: CATSNPAASGYNEQFF

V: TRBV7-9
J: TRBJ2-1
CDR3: CASSLVYRGQGRGYNEQFF

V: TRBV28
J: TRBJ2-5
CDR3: CASRGLWTQYF

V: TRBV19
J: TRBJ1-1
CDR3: CASSEAGGFTEAFF

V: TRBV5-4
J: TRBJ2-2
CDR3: CASRPRGTGELFF

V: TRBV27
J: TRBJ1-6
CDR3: CASSDRVPSPLHF

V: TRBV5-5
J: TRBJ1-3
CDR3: CASSAQGSGNTIYF

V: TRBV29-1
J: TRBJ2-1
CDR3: CSVGQGFGNEQFF

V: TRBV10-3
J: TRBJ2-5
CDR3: CAISQGGETQYF

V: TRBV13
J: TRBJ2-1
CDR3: CASRFRGTSDNEQFF